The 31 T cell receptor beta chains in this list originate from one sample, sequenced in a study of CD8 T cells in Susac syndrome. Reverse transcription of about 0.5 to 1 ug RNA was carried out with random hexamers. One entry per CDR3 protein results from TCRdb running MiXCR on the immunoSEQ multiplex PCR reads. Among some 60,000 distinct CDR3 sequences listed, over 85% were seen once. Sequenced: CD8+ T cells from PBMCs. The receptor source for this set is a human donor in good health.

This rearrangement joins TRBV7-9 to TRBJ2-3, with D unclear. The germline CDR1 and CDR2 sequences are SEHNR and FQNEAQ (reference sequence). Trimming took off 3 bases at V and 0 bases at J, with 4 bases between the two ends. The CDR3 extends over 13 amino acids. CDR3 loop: CASSFESTDTQYF. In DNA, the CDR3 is TGTGCCAGCAGCTTTGAAAGCACAGATACGCAGTATTTT.

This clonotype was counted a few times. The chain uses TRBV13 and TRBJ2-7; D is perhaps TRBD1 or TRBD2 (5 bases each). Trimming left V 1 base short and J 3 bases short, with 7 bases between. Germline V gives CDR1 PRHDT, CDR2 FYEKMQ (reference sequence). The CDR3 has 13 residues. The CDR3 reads CASSLERGYEQYF. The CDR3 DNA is TGTGCCAGCAGCTTAGAGAGGGGCTACGAGCAGTACTTC.

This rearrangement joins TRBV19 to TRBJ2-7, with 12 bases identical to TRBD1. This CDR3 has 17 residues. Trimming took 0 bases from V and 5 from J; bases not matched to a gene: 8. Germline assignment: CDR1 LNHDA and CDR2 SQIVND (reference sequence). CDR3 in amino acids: CASSIDVPGQGAHEQYF. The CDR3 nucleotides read TGTGCCAGTAGTATAGATGTCCCGGGACAGGGGGCCCACGAGCAGTACTTC.

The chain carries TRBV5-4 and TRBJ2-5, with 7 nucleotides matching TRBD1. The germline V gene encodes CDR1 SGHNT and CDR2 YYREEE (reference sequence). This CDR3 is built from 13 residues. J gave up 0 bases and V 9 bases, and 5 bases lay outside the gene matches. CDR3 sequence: CATQDRYQETQYF. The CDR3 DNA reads TGTGCCACCCAGGACAGGTACCAAGAGACCCAGTACTTC.

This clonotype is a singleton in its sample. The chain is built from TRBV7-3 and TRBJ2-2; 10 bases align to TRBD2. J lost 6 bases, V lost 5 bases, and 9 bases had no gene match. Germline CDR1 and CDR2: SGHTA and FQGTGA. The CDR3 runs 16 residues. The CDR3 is CASSLTGTSVSGELFF. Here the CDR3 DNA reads TGTGCCAGCAGCCTGACCGGGACTAGCGTTTCCGGGGAGCTGTTTTTT.

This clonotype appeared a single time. CDR3 in DNA: TGCGCCAGCAGCCAAAGAGACAGGGCTGAAAAACTGTTTTTT. Its translation: CASSQRDRAEKLFF. The chain combines TRBV4-1 with TRBJ1-4; 7 positions match TRBD1. The germline CDR1 and CDR2 sequences are MGHRA and YSYEKL. The CDR3 contains 14 residues. Unmatched junction bases numbered 4, after V lost 2 bases and J lost 7 bases.

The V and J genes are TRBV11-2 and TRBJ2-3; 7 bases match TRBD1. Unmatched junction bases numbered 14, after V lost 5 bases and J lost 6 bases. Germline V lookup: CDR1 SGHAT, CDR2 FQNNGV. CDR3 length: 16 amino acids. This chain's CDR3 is CASSPHDRVWPDTQYF. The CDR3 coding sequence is TGTGCCAGCAGCCCCCACGACAGGGTATGGCCCGATACGCAGTATTTT. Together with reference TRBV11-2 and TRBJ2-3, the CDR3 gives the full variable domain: EAGVAQSPRYKIIEKRQSVAFWCNPISGHATLYWYQQILGQGPKLLIQFQNNGVVDDSQLPKDRFSAERLKGVDSTLKIQPAKLEDSAVYLCASSPHDRVWPDTQYFGPGTRLTVL.

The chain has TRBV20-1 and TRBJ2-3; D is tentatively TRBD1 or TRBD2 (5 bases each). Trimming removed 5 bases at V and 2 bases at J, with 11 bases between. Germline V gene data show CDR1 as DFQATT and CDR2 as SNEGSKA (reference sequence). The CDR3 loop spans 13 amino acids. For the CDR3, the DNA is TGCAGTGCTCGGGACGGAAACACAGATACGCAGTATTTT. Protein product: CSARDGNTDTQYF.

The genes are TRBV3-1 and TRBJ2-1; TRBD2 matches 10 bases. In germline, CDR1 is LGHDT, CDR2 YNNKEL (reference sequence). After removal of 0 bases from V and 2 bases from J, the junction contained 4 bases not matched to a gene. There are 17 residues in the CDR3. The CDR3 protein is CASSQEERGGPYNEQFF. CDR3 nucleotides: TGTGCCAGCAGCCAAGAGGAGCGGGGGGGCCCCTACAATGAGCAGTTCTTC.

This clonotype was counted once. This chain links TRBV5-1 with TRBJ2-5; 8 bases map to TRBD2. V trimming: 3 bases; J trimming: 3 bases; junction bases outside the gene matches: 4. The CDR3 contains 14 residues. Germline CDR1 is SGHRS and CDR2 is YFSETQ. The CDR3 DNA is TGCGCCAGCAGCTCGGCGGGGGGAGAAGAGACCCAGTACTTC. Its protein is CASSSAGGEETQYF.

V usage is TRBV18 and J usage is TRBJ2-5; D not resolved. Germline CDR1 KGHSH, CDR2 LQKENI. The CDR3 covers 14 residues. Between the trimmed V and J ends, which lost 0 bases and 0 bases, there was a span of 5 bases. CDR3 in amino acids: CASSPPSDQETQYF. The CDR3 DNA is TGTGCCAGCTCACCACCCAGTGACCAAGAGACCCAGTACTTC. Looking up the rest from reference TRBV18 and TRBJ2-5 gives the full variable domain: NAGVMQNPRHLVRRRGQEARLRCSPMKGHSHVYWYRQLPEEGLKFMVYLQKENIIDESGMPKERFSAEFPKEGPSILRIQQVVRGDSAAYFCASSPPSDQETQYFGPGTRLLVL.

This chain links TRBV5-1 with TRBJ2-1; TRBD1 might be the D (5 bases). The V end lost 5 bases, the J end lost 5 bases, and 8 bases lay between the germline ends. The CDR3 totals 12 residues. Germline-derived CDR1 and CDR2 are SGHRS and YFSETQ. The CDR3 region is CASRSGNNEQFF. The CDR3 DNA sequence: TGCGCCAGCAGATCAGGGAACAATGAGCAGTTCTTC.

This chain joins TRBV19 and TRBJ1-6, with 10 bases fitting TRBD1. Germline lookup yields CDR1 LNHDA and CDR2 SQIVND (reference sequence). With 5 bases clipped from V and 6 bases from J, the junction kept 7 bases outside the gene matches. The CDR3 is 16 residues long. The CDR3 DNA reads TGTGCCAGTAGTTCCGGGACAGGGGAGGTTAATTCACCCCTCCACTTT. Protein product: CASSSGTGEVNSPLHF.

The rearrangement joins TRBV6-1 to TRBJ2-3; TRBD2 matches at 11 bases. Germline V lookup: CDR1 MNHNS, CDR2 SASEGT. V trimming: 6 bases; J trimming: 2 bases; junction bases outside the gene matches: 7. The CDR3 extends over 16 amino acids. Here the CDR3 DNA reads TGTGCCAGCAGCCCACTAGCGGGGGACCACACAGATACGCAGTATTTT. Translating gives CASSPLAGDHTDTQYF.

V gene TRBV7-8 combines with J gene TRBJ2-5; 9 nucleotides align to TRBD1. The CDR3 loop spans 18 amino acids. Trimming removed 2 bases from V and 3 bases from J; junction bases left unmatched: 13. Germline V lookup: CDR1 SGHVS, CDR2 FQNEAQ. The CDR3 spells CASSLPPGQGDREETQYF. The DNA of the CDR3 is TGTGCCAGCAGCTTACCTCCGGGACAGGGCGACAGAGAAGAGACCCAGTACTTC.

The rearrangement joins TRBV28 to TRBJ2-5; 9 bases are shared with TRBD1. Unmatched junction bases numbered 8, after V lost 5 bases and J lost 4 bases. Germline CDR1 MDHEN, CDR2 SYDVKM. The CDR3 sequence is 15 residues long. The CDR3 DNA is TGTGCCAGCAGTCCTAGGACAGGGGTAGTAGAGACCCAGTACTTC. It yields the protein CASSPRTGVVETQYF.

CDR3 DNA sequence: TGTGCCAGCAGCTTAGGGACCGGAAATAACGAGCAGTACTTC. As protein: CASSLGTGNNEQYF. V usage is TRBV7-9 and J usage is TRBJ2-7; D remains unclear. Germline values: CDR1 SEHNR, CDR2 FQNEAQ (reference sequence). The V end lost 1 base, the J end lost 5 bases, and 12 bases lay between the germline ends. This CDR3 contains 14 residues.

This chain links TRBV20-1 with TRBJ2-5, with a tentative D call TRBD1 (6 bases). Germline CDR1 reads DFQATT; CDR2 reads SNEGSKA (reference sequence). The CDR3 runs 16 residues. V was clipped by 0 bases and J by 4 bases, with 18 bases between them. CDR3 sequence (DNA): TGCAGTGCTAGAGATCTTTCTTCAGGGGATAGAGAGACCCAGTACTTC. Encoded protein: CSARDLSSGDRETQYF.

The CDR3 region has the DNA TGCAGTGGGCGACATCCTGACTCCCTCTACGAGCAGTACTTC. This encodes CSGRHPDSLYEQYF. The genes are TRBV20-1 and TRBJ2-7; D not certain. Looked up from germline, CDR1 is DFQATT and CDR2 is SNEGSKA (reference sequence). V was clipped by 7 bases and J by 3 bases, with 19 bases between them. This CDR3 spans 14 amino acids.

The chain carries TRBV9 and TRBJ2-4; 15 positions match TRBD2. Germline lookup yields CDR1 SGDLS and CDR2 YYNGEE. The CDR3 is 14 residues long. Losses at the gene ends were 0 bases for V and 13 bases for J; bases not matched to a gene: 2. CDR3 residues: CASSVEGLAGGQYF. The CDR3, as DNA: TGTGCCAGCAGCGTAGAGGGACTAGCGGGGGGCCAGTACTTC.

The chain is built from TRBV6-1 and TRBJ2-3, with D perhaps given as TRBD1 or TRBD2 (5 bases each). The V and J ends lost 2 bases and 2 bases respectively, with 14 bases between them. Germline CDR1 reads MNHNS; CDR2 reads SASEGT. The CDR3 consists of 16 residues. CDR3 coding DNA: TGTGCCAGCAGTGAAATTGTCCGGGGCTTCACAGATACGCAGTATTTT. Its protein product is CASSEIVRGFTDTQYF.

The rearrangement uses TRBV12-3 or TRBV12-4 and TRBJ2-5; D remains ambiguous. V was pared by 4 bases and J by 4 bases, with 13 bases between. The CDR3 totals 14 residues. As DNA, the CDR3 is TGTGCCAGCAGTTGGACGTCAAGGACAGAGACCCAGTACTTC. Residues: CASSWTSRTETQYF.

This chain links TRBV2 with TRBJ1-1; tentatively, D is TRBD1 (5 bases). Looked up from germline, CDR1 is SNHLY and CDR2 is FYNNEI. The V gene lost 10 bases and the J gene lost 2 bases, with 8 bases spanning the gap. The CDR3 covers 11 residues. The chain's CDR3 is CATGTNTEAFF. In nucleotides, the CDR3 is TGTGCCACCGGGACCAACACTGAAGCTTTCTTT.

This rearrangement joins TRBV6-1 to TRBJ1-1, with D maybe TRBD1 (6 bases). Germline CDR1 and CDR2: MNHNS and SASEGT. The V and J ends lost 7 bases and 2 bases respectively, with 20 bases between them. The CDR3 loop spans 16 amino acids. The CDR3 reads CASNDGGQSLNTEAFF. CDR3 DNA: TGTGCCAGCAACGACGGCGGACAGTCCTTAAACACTGAAGCTTTCTTT.

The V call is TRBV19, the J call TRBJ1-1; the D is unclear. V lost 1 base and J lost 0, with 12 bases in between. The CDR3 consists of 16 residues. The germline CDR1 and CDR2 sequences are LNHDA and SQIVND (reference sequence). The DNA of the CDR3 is TGTGCCAGTAGTATAGCGCCCGGGCTCATGAACACTGAAGCTTTCTTT. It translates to CASSIAPGLMNTEAFF.

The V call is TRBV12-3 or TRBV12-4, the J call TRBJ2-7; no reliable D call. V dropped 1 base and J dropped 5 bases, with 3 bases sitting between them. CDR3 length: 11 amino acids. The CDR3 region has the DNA TGTGCCAGCAGTTTAGGAAACGAGCAGTACTTC. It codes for CASSLGNEQYF.

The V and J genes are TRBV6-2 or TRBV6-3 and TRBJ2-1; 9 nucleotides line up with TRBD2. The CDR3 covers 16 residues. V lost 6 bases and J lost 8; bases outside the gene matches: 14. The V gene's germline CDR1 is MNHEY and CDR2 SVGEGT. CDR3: CASSHGGGGALHEQFF. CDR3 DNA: TGTGCCAGCAGCCACGGGGGCGGGGGGGCGTTGCATGAGCAGTTCTTC.

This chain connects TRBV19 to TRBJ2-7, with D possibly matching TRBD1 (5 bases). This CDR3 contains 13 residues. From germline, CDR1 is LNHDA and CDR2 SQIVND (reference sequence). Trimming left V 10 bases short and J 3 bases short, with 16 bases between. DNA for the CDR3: TGTGCCACCTCGTGGGGCGGAAACTACGAGCAGTACTTC. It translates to CATSWGGNYEQYF. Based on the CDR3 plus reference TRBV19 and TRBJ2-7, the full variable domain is DGGITQSPKYLFRKEGQNVTLSCEQNLNHDAMYWYRQDPGQGLRLIYYSQIVNDFQKGDIAEGYSVSREKKESFPLTVTSAQKNPTAFYLCATSWGGNYEQYFGPGTRLTVT.

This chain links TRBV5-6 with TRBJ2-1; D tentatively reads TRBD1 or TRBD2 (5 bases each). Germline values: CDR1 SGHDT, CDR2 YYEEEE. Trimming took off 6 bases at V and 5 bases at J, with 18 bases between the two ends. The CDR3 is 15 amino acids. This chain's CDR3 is CASTPWVGGNNEQFF. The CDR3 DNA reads TGTGCCAGCACCCCCTGGGTTGGGGGAAACAATGAGCAGTTCTTC.

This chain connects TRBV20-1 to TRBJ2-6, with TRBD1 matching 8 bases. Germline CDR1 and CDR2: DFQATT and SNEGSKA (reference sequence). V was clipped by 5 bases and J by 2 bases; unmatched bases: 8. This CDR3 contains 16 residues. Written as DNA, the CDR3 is TGCAGTGCTTTCGGACAGGGAGCCCCTGGGGCCAACGTCCTGACTTTC. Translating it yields CSAFGQGAPGANVLTF.

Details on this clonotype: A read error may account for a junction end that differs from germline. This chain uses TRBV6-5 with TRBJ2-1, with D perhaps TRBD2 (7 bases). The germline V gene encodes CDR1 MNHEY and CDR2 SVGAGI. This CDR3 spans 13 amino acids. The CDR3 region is CASRGGADNERFF. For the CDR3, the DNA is TGTGCCAGTCGCGGGGGCGCCGACAATGAGCGGTTCTTC.